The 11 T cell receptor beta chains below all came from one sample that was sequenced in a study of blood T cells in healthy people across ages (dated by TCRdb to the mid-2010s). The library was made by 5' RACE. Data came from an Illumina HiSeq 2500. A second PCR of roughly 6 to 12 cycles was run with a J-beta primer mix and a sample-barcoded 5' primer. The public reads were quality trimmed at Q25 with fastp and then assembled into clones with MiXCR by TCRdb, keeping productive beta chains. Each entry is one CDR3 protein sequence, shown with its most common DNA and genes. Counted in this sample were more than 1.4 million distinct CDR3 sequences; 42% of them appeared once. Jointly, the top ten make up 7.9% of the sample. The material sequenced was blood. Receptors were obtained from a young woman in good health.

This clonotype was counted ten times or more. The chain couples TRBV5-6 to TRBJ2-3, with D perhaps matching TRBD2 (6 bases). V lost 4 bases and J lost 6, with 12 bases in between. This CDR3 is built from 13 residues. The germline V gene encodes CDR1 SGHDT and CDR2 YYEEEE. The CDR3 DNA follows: TGTGCCAGCAGCATACTAGGGAGGGATACGCAGTATTTT. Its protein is CASSILGRDTQYF.

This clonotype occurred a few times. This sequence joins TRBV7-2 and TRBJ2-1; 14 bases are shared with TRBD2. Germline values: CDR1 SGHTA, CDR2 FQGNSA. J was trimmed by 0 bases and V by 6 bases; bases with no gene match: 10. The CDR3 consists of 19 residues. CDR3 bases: TGTGCCAGCAGAGAAGGACTAGCGGGAGGACCTAGCTCCTACAATGAGCAGTTCTTC. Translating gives CASREGLAGGPSSYNEQFF.

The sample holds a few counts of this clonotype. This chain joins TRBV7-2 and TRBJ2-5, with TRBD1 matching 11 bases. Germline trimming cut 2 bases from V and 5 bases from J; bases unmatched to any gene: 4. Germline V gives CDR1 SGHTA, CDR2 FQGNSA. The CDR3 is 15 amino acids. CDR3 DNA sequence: TGTGCCAGCAGCTTAATCGGGACAGGGGGTGAGACCCAGTACTTC. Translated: CASSLIGTGGETQYF.

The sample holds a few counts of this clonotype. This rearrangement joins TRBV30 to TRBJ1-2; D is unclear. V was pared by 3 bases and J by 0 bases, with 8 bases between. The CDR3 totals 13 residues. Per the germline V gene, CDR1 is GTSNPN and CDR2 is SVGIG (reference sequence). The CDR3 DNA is TGTGCCTGGAGCGGCGGTTCTAACTATGGCTACACCTTC. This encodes CAWSGGSNYGYTF.

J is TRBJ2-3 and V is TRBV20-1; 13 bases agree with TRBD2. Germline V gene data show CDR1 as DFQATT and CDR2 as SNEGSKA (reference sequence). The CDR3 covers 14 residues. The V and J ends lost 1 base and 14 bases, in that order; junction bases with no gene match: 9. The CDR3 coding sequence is TGCAGTGCTAGAGTGACTAGCGGGGGGCCCTGGGGGTATTTT. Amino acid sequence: CSARVTSGGPWGYF.

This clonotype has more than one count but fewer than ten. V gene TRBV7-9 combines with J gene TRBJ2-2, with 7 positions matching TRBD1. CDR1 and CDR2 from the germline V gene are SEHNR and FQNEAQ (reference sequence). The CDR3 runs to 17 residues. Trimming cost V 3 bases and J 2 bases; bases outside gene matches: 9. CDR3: CASSFEVWDSNTGELFF. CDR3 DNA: TGTGCCAGCAGCTTTGAAGTTTGGGACAGCAACACCGGGGAGCTGTTTTTT.

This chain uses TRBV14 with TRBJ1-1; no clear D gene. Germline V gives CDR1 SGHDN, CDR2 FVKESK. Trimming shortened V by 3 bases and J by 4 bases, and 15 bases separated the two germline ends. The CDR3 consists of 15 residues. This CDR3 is CASSHYGRTGTEAFF. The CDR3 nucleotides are TGTGCCAGCAGCCATTACGGCAGGACTGGCACTGAAGCTTTCTTT.

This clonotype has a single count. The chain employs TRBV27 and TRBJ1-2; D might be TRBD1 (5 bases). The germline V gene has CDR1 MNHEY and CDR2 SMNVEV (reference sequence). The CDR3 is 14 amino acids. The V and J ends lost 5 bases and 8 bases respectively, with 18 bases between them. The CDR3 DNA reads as TGTGCCAGCAGTCCGCTCGGGGGAGTCTACGGCTACACCTTC. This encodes CASSPLGGVYGYTF.

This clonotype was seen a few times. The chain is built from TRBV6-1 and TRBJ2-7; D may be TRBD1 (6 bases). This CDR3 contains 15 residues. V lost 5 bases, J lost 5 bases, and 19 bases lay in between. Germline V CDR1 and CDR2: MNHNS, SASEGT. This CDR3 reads CASSPIQGIVNEQYF. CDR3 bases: TGTGCCAGCAGTCCGATCCAGGGGATAGTGAACGAGCAGTACTTC.

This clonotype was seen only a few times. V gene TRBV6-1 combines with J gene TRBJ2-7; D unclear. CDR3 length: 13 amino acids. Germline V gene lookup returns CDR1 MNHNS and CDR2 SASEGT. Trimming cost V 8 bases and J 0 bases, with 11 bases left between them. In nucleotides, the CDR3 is TGTGCCAGCGTAAAGGAGAGCTCCTACGAGCAGTACTTC. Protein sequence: CASVKESSYEQYF.

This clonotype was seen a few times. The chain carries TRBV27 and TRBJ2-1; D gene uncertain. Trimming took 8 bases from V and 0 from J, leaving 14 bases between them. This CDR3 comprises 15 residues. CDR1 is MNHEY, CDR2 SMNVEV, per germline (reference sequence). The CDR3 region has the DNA TGTGCCAGCCGAACCGACGGAAGCTCCTACAATGAGCAGTTCTTC. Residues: CASRTDGSSYNEQFF.